A selection of T cell receptor beta chains follows, all from one sample in a study of cytomegalovirus exposure and HLA in healthy donors. Sequencing was performed with immunoSEQ multiplex PCR; in TCRdb, only in-frame clones are kept and a portion is missing. The data hold about 120,000 clones, with 78% observed a single time. The sample was PBMCs. The origin of the receptors is a female donor in good health and CMV-seronegative. Each CDR3 is given with its conserved first and last residue. The D gene is left open where the match is weak. Clone size, where shown, is once, few, many, or a class for clones that have expanded.

j_call,clone_size,v_call,d_call,cdr3_nt,cdr3_aa
TRBJ2-7,.,TRBV7-6,TRBD2,TGTGCCAGCAGCCCCAGACTAGCGGGAGTGGGGGAGCAGTACTTC,CASSPRLAGVGEQYF
TRBJ1-4,.,TRBV27,.,TGTGCCAGCAGTCCAGAACCCGTTGGTAAACTGTTTTTT,CASSPEPVGKLFF
TRBJ2-7,once,TRBV28,TRBD1,TGTGCCAGCAGTATCCTTGTAGGGACAGGGGACTACGAGCAGTACTTC,CASSILVGTGDYEQYF
TRBJ2-7,.,TRBV15,TRBD1,TGTGCCACCAGCAACTTAAGGGGGCCCTCAAGCGAGCAGTACTTC,CATSNLRGPSSEQYF
TRBJ2-1,once,TRBV4-3,TRBD2,TGCGCCAGCAGCCGGGGGGTAGCGGGAGGAGGCTCCTACAATGAGCAGCTCTTC,CASSRGVAGGGSYNEQLF
TRBJ2-1,.,TRBV5-1,TRBD2,TGCGCCAGCAGCCCCGGTTTCACGGGAGGGAACAATGAGCAGTTCTTC,CASSPGFTGGNNEQFF
TRBJ1-3,.,TRBV4-1,.,TGCGCCAGCAGCCCAGCGAACTCTGGAAACACCATATATTTT,CASSPANSGNTIYF
TRBJ2-7,.,TRBV2,TRBD1,TGTGCCAGCAGTGAGAGGACAGGGATTCCGTACGAGCAGTACTTC,CASSERTGIPYEQYF
TRBJ2-3,few,TRBV10-1,TRBD2,TGCGCCAGCAGTACGACTAGCATTGATACGCAGTATTTT,CASSTTSIDTQYF
TRBJ2-7,.,TRBV7-2,TRBD2,TGTGCCAGCAGCCCCAGACTAGCGGCCGCCTACGAGCAGTACTTC,CASSPRLAAAYEQYF
TRBJ1-4,.,TRBV7-9,TRBD1,TGTGCCAGCAGCTTGAGCCGACAGGGCCGTGCAAAACTGTTTTTT,CASSLSRQGRAKLFF
TRBJ2-7,once,TRBV6-5,.,TGTGCCAGCAGCGATGCAGGGCCGGCCTACGAGCAGTACTTC,CASSDAGPAYEQYF
TRBJ2-5,.,TRBV2,TRBD2,TGTGCCAGCGGTCTAGCGGAACAAGAGACCCAGTACTTC,CASGLAEQETQYF
TRBJ2-1,.,TRBV4-1,TRBD2,TGCGCCAGCAGCCAAGAAAGGGGGACTAGCGCCCACAATGAGCAGTTCTTC,CASSQERGTSAHNEQFF
TRBJ1-2,.,TRBV28,.,TGTGCCAGCAGTCCACCTGACAGGCTTTCCTATGGCTACACCTTC,CASSPPDRLSYGYTF
TRBJ1-2,.,TRBV4-3,TRBD1,TGCGCCAGCAGCCAAGACGGCTCGCGGCACAGGGGGTATGGCTACACCTTC,CASSQDGSRHRGYGYTF
TRBJ1-2,.,TRBV6-5,TRBD1,TGTGCCAGCAGTGTGACAGGGTCAAGTGACTACACCTTC,CASSVTGSSDYTF
TRBJ1-4,.,TRBV5-1,TRBD1,TGCGCCAGCAGCTCGACGGGACAGCCGGAGGGAAAACTGTTTTTT,CASSSTGQPEGKLFF
TRBJ2-7,.,TRBV7-8,TRBD2,TGTGCCAGCAGCCATAGGCCGGGACTAAGCGACGAGCAGTACTTC,CASSHRPGLSDEQYF
TRBJ1-4,.,TRBV5-1,.,TGCGCCAGCAGCCTAGGACAGAGTAATGAAAAACTGTTTTTT,CASSLGQSNEKLFF
TRBJ2-3,.,TRBV14,TRBD1,TGTGCCAGCAGCCCAGGACAGGGATGGGATACGCAGTATTTT,CASSPGQGWDTQYF
TRBJ2-7,.,TRBV5-6,TRBD2,TGTGCCAGCAGCTCGGTCCGACTAGCCTCCTACGAGCAGTACTTC,CASSSVRLASYEQYF
TRBJ1-2,.,TRBV30,.,TGTGCCTCCAGTCATAACTATGGCTACACCTTC,CASSHNYGYTF
TRBJ1-3,.,TRBV4-1,.,TGCGCCAGCAGCCAAGTAGAGAGCTCTGGAAACACCATATATTTT,CASSQVESSGNTIYF
TRBJ2-5,few,TRBV7-7,TRBD1,TGTGCTAGCAGCTTAGCACAACAGGGGGCCGGGGAGACCCAGTACTTC,CASSLAQQGAGETQYF
TRBJ2-7,.,TRBV5-1,TRBD1,TGCGCCAGCAGCTTTTCCGTAGGACAGGAGTACGAGCAGTACTTC,CASSFSVGQEYEQYF
TRBJ2-1,.,TRBV5-1,.,TGCGCCAGCAATGAGGATATCTACAATGAGCAGTTCTTC,CASNEDIYNEQFF
TRBJ1-4,.,TRBV9,TRBD1,TGTGCCAGCAGCGGCCAGGGGGGTACTAATGAAAAACTGTTTTTT,CASSGQGGTNEKLFF
TRBJ1-6,.,TRBV28,.,TGTGCCAGCCTAGGACACACCGAAGGCGGAGCCCTCCACTTT,CASLGHTEGGALHF